The rows below give T cell receptor beta chains drawn from one sample of a study of T cell responses to AZD1222 COVID-19 vaccine. This table comes from immunoSEQ multiplex PCR, and its TCRdb copy is limited to in-frame clones, with some not included. This sample has some 150,000 clones, with 90% to 95% found just once. This specimen consisted of peripheral blood, obtained on day 0 of AZD1222 vaccination. The source of these receptors is an adult in good health. Both conserved end residues are trimmed from each CDR3. The size entry is marked missing in some rows and otherwise reads once, few, many or a size class.

>TRBJ2-7|-|TRBV7-9
ASSPGQGSHDLYEQY
>TRBJ2-5|-|TRBV7-2
ASSSRGRGETQY
>TRBJ1-4|-|TRBV15
AAKGGYGATNEKLF
>TRBJ2-5|-|TRBV6-5
ASSRMGAQETQY
>TRBJ1-1|-|TRBV5-4
ASQRAGTEAF
>TRBJ2-2|-|TRBV10-1
ASSEGSEPGELF
>TRBJ2-7|once|TRBV12-3/TRBV12-4
ASSFLDEQY
>TRBJ2-2|few|TRBV6-6
ASSLFSRVAANTGELF
>TRBJ2-7|once|TRBV7-9
ASSITSISHEQY
>TRBJ2-3|-|TRBV5-4
ASSGGPSADTQY
>TRBJ2-2|-|TRBV5-6
ASSIARWNTGELF
>TRBJ1-2|-|TRBV7-2
ASSFLYGYT
>TRBJ2-1|-|TRBV10-1
ASSKDSSSYNEQF
>TRBJ1-1|-|TRBV28
ASSSRLHVNTEAF
>TRBJ2-7|-|TRBV10-3
AISAEGGADEQY
>TRBJ2-5|few|TRBV7-7
ASSLQYRETQY
>TRBJ1-2|-|TRBV7-2
ASSSTGVGGYT
>TRBJ2-1|few|TRBV6-4
ASSDQAGSYNEQF
>TRBJ2-1|-|TRBV6-5
ASKPGLAEYNEQF
>TRBJ2-2|-|TRBV5-4
ASSPGVAGNTGELF
>TRBJ2-7|-|TRBV19
ASSIGAAYEQY
>TRBJ1-2|-|TRBV2
ASSVIDLGGYT
>TRBJ1-1|-|TRBV7-3
ASSLSRGSTEAF
>TRBJ2-4|-|TRBV7-8
ASSLAQGGRMNIQY
>TRBJ1-6|few|TRBV6-5
ASKGQGSYNSPLH
>TRBJ2-3|-|TRBV11-2
ASSLEMGYEADTQY
>TRBJ1-3|once|TRBV9
ASDRGSGNTIY
>TRBJ2-5|-|TRBV20-1
SAPLGETQY
>TRBJ1-2|-|TRBV28
ASSFPGIEDGYT
>TRBJ2-7|-|TRBV5-1
ASSGTGGIAYEQY
>TRBJ2-4|-|TRBV21-1
ASSKGDREYGIQY
>TRBJ2-2|-|TRBV5-1
ASSLEGPAGELF
>TRBJ1-2|-|TRBV14
ASSSDRTSGYT
>TRBJ2-7|-|TRBV11-2
ASSRGPRAYEQY
>TRBJ1-5|-|TRBV28
ASSFIGADQPQH
>TRBJ2-3|once|TRBV5-4
ASSLSLAGTDTQY
>TRBJ2-7|-|TRBV7-9
ASSLVSFAGSSYEQY
>TRBJ1-1|-|TRBV6-5
ASSYSPRRNTEAF
>TRBJ2-2|-|TRBV19
ASSAARPGELF
>TRBJ1-2|-|TRBV9
ASSAPGPSRYGYT
>TRBJ1-2|-|TRBV2
ASSEKSTYGYT